The clone carrying this TCR beta chain was detected only a few times. Its antigen remains unidentified. The sample comes from a study of human T cells and chemical hapten exposure. Trimming took 6 bases from V and 1 from J, leaving 8 bases between them. The germline gives CDR1 DFQATT, CDR2 SNEGSKA (reference sequence). The CDR3 totals 12 residues. Using its own MiXCR run on the RACE reads, TCRdb lists one record per CDR3 protein. The sample has approximately 71,000 distinct CDR3 sequences; about 9.4% are singletons. The sample's time point: patch test 1, 2 weeks after DPC sensitization. Indicated treatment: therapeutic diphenylcyclopropenone sensitization with weekly scalp DPC. Study observations and caveats: Relative to controls, expanded TCRs formed significantly more large CDR3 similarity clusters.

This clonotype was obtained from a woman aged 40 to 50 with alopecia areata. Some clones in this sample may be carry-over from other donors' samples. The source was whole blood, collected in connection with sensitization to the hapten diphenylcyclopropenone (DPC). V gene TRBV20-1 combines with J gene TRBJ2-3, with D possibly being TRBD1 (6 bases). The DNA of the CDR3 is TGCAGTGCCCACAGGGGCACAGATACGCAGTATTTT. This codes for CSAHRGTDTQYF.